This TCR beta chain stems from a study of T cells in Graves' hyperthyroidism and ophthalmopathy. This clonotype was seen at least ten times. Its matching antigen is unknown. With 3 bases clipped from V and 9 bases from J, the junction kept 6 bases outside the gene matches. The CDR3 spans 15 residues. Researchers took RNA transcripts and amplified the TCR beta CDR3 regions from them. First-round RT-PCR of the TCR CDR3 relied on the HTBI primer set. TCRdb ran MiXCR on the multiplex PCR reads and lists one entry per CDR3 protein. The profile shows about 560,000 distinct CDR3 sequences, over 15% of them singletons. The definition of stable Graves' hyperthyroidism was no ophthalmopathy progression within 18 months. Patients between 18 and 65 years old had hyperthyroidism, newly diagnosed and lasting under 2 months. Findings and limits, study-wide: Most thyroid clonotypes with frequency above 0.001 were detected in blood.

The specimen sequenced was blood. J is TRBJ1-6 and V is TRBV12-3 or TRBV12-4, with 9 nucleotides matching TRBD1. The origin of this receptor is a woman younger than 30 with Graves' hyperthyroidism. CDR3 in DNA: TGTGCCAGCAGTTTGACGACAGGGGGTGTTTCACCCCTCCACTTT. Protein sequence: CASSLTTGGVSPLHF.